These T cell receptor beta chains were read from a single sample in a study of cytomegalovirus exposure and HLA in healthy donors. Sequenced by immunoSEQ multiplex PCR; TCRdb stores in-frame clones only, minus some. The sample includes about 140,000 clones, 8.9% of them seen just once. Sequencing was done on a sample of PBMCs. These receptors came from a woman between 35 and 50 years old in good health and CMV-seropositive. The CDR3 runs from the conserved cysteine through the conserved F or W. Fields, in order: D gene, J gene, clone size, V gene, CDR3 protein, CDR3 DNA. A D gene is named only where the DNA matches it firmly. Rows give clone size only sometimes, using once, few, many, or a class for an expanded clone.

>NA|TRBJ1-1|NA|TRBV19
CASSMSGDTEAFF
TGTGCCAGTAGTATGAGCGGGGACACTGAAGCTTTCTTT
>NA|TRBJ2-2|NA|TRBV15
CTTSRAGQANTGELFF
TGTACCACCAGCAGAGCGGGACAGGCGAACACCGGGGAGCTGTTTTTT
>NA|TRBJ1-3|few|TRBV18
CASSPSYSGNTIYF
TGTGCCAGCTCACCAAGCTACTCTGGAAACACCATATATTTT
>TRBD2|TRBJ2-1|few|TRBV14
CASSARLAGNYAPNYNEQFF
TGTGCCAGCAGCGCACGACTAGCGGGGAATTATGCTCCTAACTACAATGAGCAGTTCTTC
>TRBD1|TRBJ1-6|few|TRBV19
CASSTIAGTAFNSPLHF
TGTGCCAGTAGTACAATTGCCGGGACAGCTTTTAATTCACCCCTCCACTTT
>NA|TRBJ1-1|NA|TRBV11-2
CASSRPGMNTEAFF
TGTGCCAGCAGTCGTCCCGGGATGAACACTGAAGCTTTCTTT
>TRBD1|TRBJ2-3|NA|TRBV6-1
CASRDRASTDTQYF
TGTGCCAGCCGGGACAGGGCCTCCACAGATACGCAGTATTTT
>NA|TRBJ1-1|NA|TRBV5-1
CASSYGRGNTEAFF
TGCGCCAGCAGCTATGGCAGGGGAAACACTGAAGCTTTCTTT
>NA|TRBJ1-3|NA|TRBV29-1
CSGSRDSSGNTIYF
TGCAGCGGATCCAGGGATAGCTCTGGAAACACCATATATTTT
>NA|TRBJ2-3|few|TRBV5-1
CASSLARGAGDTQYF
TGCGCCAGCAGCTTGGCGCGCGGGGCCGGAGATACGCAGTATTTT
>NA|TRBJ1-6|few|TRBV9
CASSAPGSYNSPLHF
TGTGCCAGCAGCGCCCCGGGCTCCTATAATTCACCCCTCCACTTT
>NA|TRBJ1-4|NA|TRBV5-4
CASSLSGTRNEKLFF
TGTGCCAGCAGCTTGTCCGGGACAAGAAATGAAAAACTGTTTTTT
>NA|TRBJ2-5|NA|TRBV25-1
CASSELGEGRETQYF
TGTGCCAGCAGTGAATTAGGGGAAGGTAGGGAGACCCAGTACTTC
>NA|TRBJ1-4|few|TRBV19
CASSINRVGTNEKLFF
TGTGCCAGTAGTATAAACCGGGTCGGGACTAATGAAAAACTGTTTTTT
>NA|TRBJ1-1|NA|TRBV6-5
CASSAGKNTEAFF
TGTGCCAGCAGTGCCGGGAAGAACACTGAAGCTTTCTTT
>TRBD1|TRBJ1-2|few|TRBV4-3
CASSRQGTGGYGYTF
TGCGCCAGCAGCCGGCAAGGGACAGGGGGGTATGGCTACACCTTC
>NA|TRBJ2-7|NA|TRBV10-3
CAIRGQQGSYEQYF
TGTGCCATCAGAGGACAGCAGGGGTCCTACGAGCAGTACTTC
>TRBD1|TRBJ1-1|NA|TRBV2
CASSGRQGSTEAFF
TGTGCCAGCAGCGGACGACAGGGGAGCACTGAAGCTTTCTTT
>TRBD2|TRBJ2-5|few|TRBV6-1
CASSEEGGIAGQETQYF
TGTGCCAGCAGTGAAGAGGGGGGGATAGCGGGACAAGAGACCCAGTACTTC
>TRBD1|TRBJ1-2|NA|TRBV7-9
CASRKLQGKDDGYTF
TGTGCCAGCCGCAAGCTACAGGGGAAAGACGATGGCTACACCTTC
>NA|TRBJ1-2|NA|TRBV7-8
CASSSSGGSDYGYTF
TGTGCCAGCAGCTCCTCGGGGGGGAGTGACTATGGCTACACCTTC
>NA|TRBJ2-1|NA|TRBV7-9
CASSEDTLRDEQFF
TGTGCCAGCAGCGAGGACACCCTTAGGGATGAGCAGTTCTTC
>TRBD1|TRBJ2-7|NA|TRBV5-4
CASSLVSSRTGGVKQYF
TGTGCCAGCAGCTTGGTCTCGTCCAGGACAGGGGGCGTCAAGCAGTACTTC
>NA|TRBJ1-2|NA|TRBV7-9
CASSLDGGNYGYTF
TGTGCCAGCAGCTTAGATGGAGGAAACTATGGCTACACCTTC
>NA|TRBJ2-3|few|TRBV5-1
CASSRALPSTDTQYF
TGCGCCAGCAGCCGAGCTCTCCCTAGCACAGATACGCAGTATTTT
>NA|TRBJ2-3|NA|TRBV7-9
CASSPTGLRSTDTQYF
TGTGCCAGCAGCCCTACAGGGCTTCGAAGCACAGATACGCAGTATTTT
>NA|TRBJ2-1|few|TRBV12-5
CASGPAGPTFVNEQFF
TGTGCTAGTGGCCCCGCGGGACCCACCTTCGTCAATGAGCAGTTCTTC
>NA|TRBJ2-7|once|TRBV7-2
CASSPKRRAYEQYF
TGTGCCAGCAGCCCGAAACGAAGAGCCTACGAGCAGTACTTC
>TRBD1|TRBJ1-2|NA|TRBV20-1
CSATGQGANTF
TGCAGTGCTACCGGACAGGGGGCTAACACCTTC
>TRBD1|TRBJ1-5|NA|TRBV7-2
CASSLEQGMPQHF
TGTGCCAGCAGCTTAGAACAGGGGATGCCCCAGCATTTT
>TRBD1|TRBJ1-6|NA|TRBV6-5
CASSYAGQGGGSPLHF
TGTGCCAGCAGTTACGCCGGACAGGGGGGAGGTTCACCCCTCCACTTT
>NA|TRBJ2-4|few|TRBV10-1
CASSVAGESNIQYF
TGCGCCAGCAGTGTGGCAGGGGAAAGTAACATTCAGTACTTC
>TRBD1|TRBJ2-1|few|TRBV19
CASSLRDSFLLNEQFF
TGTGCCAGTAGTCTCCGGGACAGCTTCCTCTTAAATGAGCAGTTCTTC
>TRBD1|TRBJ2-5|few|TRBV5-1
CASSLQGAGETQYF
TGCGCCAGCAGCTTACAGGGGGCCGGTGAGACCCAGTACTTC
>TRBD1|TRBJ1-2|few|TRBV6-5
CASSYVPGQGIYGYTF
TGTGCCAGCAGTTACGTCCCGGGACAGGGAATCTATGGCTACACCTTC
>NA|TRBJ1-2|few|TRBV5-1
CASSSTGGGGYGYTF
TGCGCCAGCAGCTCGACTGGCGGGGGCGGCTATGGCTACACCTTC
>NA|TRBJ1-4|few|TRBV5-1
CASSLEGTSSPKLFF
TGCGCCAGCAGCTTGGAAGGGACATCTAGTCCCAAACTGTTTTTT
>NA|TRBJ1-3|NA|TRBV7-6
CASSLGAGNTIYF
TGTGCCAGCAGCTTAGGAGCTGGAAACACCATATATTTT
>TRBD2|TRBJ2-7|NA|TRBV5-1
CASSQTSASYEQYF
TGCGCCAGCAGCCAGACTAGCGCCTCCTACGAGCAGTACTTC
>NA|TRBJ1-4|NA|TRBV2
CASSAEGTTNEKLFF
TGTGCCAGCAGTGCGGAGGGAACAACTAATGAAAAACTGTTTTTT
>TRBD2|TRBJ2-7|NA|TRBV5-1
CASSPEPGLAGEQYF
TGCGCCAGCAGCCCTGAACCAGGACTAGCCGGCGAGCAGTACTTC
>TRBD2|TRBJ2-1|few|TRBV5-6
CASSLTSGGPASSYNEQFF
TGTGCCAGCAGCCTGACTAGCGGGGGGCCTGCTAGCTCCTACAATGAGCAGTTCTTC
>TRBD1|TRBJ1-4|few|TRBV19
CASSPGGQRREKLFF
TGTGCCAGTAGTCCAGGGGGACAGAGGCGTGAAAAACTGTTTTTT
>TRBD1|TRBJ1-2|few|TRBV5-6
CASSLAVTGGYGYTF
TGTGCCAGCAGCTTGGCTGTGACAGGGGGCTATGGCTACACCTTC
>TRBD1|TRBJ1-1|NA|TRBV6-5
CASSYPTGKTEAFF
TGTGCCAGCAGTTACCCGACAGGGAAGACTGAAGCTTTCTTT
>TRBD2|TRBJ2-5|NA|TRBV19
CASSIGGGGSETQYF
TGTGCCAGTAGTATCGGGGGGGGAGGTTCTGAGACCCAGTACTTC
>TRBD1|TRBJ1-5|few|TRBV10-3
CAISEQGIGQPQHF
TGTGCCATCAGTGAACAGGGGATCGGTCAGCCCCAGCATTTT
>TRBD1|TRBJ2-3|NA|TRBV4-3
CASSQAGQGVQDTQYF
TGCGCCAGCAGCCAAGCGGGACAGGGGGTGCAAGATACGCAGTATTTT
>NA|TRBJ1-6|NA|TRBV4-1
CASSQDGGSYNSPLHF
TGCGCCAGCAGCCAAGATGGCGGCTCCTATAATTCACCCCTCCACTTT
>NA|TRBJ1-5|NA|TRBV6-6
CASSSPGQPQHF
TGTGCCAGCAGTTCACCGGGGCAGCCCCAGCATTTT
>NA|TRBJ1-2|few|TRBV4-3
CASSQDWGLGGYTF
TGCGCCAGCAGCCAAGACTGGGGGCTGGGAGGCTACACCTTC
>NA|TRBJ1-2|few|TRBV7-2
CASSLVRGNGYTF
TGTGCCAGCAGCTTAGTTCGGGGAAATGGCTACACCTTC
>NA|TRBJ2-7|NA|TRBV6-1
CASSEEGKRNYPYEQYF
TGTGCCAGCAGTGAAGAAGGTAAAAGGAACTACCCCTACGAGCAGTACTTC
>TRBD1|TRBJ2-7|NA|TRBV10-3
CAISDDRDREVHEQYF
TGTGCCATCAGTGACGACCGGGACAGGGAAGTCCACGAGCAGTACTTC